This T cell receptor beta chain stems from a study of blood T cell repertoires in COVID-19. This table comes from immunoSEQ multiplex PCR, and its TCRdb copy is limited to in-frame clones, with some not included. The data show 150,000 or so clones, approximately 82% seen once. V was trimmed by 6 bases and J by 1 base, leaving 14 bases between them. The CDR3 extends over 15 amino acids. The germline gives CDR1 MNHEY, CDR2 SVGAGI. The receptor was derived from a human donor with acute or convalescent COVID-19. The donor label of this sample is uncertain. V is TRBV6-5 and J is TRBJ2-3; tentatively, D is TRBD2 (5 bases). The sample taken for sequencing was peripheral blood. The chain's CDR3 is CASSRGTGGTDTQYF. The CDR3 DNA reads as TGTGCCAGCAGCCGCGGCACCGGGGGCACAGATACGCAGTATTTT.